The 2 T cell receptor beta chains given below trace back to one sample, sequenced in a study of blood T cell repertoires in COVID-19. Sequencing was performed with immunoSEQ multiplex PCR; in TCRdb, only in-frame clones are kept and a portion is missing. The sample comprises fewer than 200,000 clones, over 65% of which are singletons, and nearly 4.5% rests with the top ten. Material: PBMCs or T cells enriched from blood (not recorded which). Every receptor here comes from a woman aged 50 to 60 who had recovered from COVID-19.

The CDR3 nucleotides read TGTGCCAGCAACCCGAGCTCCTATAATTCACCCCTCCACTTT. This sequence encodes CASNPSSYNSPLHF. This chain links TRBV7-9 with TRBJ1-6; D unclear. Germline CDR1 reads SEHNR; CDR2 reads FQNEAQ (reference sequence). The CDR3 length is 14 residues. V lost 7 bases to trimming and J lost 0 bases, with 7 bases between them.

This rearrangement joins TRBV28 to TRBJ1-1, with 8 bases identical to TRBD1. Per germline, CDR1 MDHEN and CDR2 SYDVKM. J was trimmed by 3 bases and V by 6 bases; bases with no gene match: 3. This CDR3 has 13 amino acids. CDR3 DNA sequence: TGTGCCAGCAGCTCGGGACAGGACACTGAAGCTTTCTTT. Translating gives CASSSGQDTEAFF. The whole variable domain, filled in from reference TRBV28 and TRBJ1-1, reads DVKVTQSSRYLVKRTGEKVFLECVQDMDHENMFWYRQDPGLGLRLIYFSYDVKMKEKGDIPEGYSVSREKKERFSLILESASTNQTSMYLCASSSGQDTEAFFGQGTRLTVV.